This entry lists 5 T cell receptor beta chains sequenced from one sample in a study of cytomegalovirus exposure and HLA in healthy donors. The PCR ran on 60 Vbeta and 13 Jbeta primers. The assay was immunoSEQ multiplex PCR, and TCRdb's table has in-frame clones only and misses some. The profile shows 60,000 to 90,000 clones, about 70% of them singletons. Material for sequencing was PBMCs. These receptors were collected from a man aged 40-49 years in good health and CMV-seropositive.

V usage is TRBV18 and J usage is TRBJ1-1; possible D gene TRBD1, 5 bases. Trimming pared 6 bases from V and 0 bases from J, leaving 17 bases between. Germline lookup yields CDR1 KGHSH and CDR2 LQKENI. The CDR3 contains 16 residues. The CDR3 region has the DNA TGTGCCAGCTCCCCCGAGCAGGGAAGGCTGAACACTGAAGCTTTCTTT. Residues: CASSPEQGRLNTEAFF.

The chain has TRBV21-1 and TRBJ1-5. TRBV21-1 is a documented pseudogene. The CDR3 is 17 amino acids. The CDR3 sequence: CASSKAGGYYSNQPQHF. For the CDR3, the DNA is TGTGCCAGCAGCAAAGCGGGCGGGTACTATAGCAATCAGCCCCAGCATTTT.

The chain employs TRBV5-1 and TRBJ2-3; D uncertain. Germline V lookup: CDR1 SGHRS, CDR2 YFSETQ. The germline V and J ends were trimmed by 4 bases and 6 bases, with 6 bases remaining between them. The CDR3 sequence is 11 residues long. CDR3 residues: CASSKLDTQYF. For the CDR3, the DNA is TGCGCCAGCAGCAAACTTGATACGCAGTATTTT.

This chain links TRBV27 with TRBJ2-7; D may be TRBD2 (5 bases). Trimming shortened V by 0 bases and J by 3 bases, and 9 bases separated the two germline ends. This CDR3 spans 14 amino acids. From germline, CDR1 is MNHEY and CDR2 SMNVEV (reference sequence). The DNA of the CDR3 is TGTGCCAGCAGTTTATCGAACGGGGTCTACGAGCAGTACTTC. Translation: CASSLSNGVYEQYF.

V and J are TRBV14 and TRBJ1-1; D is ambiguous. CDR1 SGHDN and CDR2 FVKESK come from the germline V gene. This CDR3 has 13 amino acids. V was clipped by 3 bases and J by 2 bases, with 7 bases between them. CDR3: CASSHSLNTEAFF. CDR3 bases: TGTGCCAGCAGCCACAGTCTTAACACTGAAGCTTTCTTT.